The clone carrying this T cell receptor beta chain has only a few counts. Its matching antigen is unknown. This entry belongs to a study of blood T cells in healthy people across ages. Healthy Caucasian individuals from Russia aged roughly 6 to 90 served as donors. Study observations and caveats: The recorded TCR beta diversity per million T cells decreased in a roughly linear manner with age. It was the long-lived donors that had more naive CD4+ cells and higher diversity than aged donors.

A second 7 to 11 cycle PCR used barcoded and J-beta primers. The authors tagged each cDNA molecule using a template-switch adaptor with 12 random nucleotides. One entry per CDR3 protein results from TCRdb running MiXCR on the 5' RACE reads. The sample shows approximately 2,000,000 distinct CDR3 sequences, about two fifths of them seen only once. There are 15 residues in the CDR3. CDR1 is LGHNA and CDR2 is YSLEER in the germline V gene. Trimming removed 0 bases from V and 3 bases from J, with 10 bases in between. This clonotype originated in a human donor in good health. The V gene is TRBV4-3, the J gene TRBJ2-3; D may be TRBD1 (5 bases). Sequencing was done on a sample of blood. The CDR3: CASSQDAQGTDTQYF. The CDR3 nucleotides are TGCGCCAGCAGCCAAGATGCGCAGGGAACAGATACGCAGTATTTT.